This passage covers 14 T cell receptor beta chains from one sample sequenced in a study of tumor-infiltrating lymphocytes in glioblastoma multiforme listed by TCRdb under 2017. Data came from an Illumina HiSeq 2500. TCRB libraries were constructed from RNA through three rounds of nested multiplex PCR following a modified ARM-PCR protocol with multiple V-beta primers and a C-beta primer. The raw public data were reprocessed by TCRdb itself: fastp quality trimming at Q25, MiXCR clonotype calling, in-frame beta chains only. When rows share a CDR3 protein, they turn into one entry using the most common DNA and genes. The sample includes 9,000 to 13,000 distinct CDR3 sequences, with roughly 71% observed a single time. Clones ranked in the top ten supply about 40% of the sample. What was sequenced was brain tumor tissue. All receptors derive from a male donor with glioblastoma.

The CDR3 coding sequence is TGTGCCAGCAGCTTAGCGCACGGGGACGAGCAGTACTTC. It yields the protein CASSLAHGDEQYF. This sequence joins TRBV11-1 and TRBJ2-7; a possible D gene is TRBD2 (5 bases). Trimming pared 0 bases from V and 5 bases from J, leaving 8 bases between. The CDR3 length is 13 residues. Germline CDR1 SGHAT, CDR2 FQDESV (reference sequence).

For this clonotype: At one end, the junction sequence differs from germline, possibly due to a read error. The genes are TRBV28 and TRBJ2-5; the match to TRBD2 covers 10 bases. Germline CDR1 and CDR2: MDHEN and SYDVKM. The CDR3 sequence is 20 residues long. As DNA, the CDR3 is TGTGCCGGCAGTTTTGAAACCTATGGCTTGTCTAGCGGGAGCGTGAAGACCCAGCACTTC. Its translation is CAGSFETYGLSSGSVKTQHF.

The chain joins TRBV29-1 to TRBJ2-1; the D is unclear. V shed 0 bases and J shed 0 bases, with 12 bases lying between them. CDR1 SQVTM and CDR2 ANQGSEA come from the germline V gene. This CDR3 is built from 16 residues. The CDR3: CSVEDPVRSSYNEQFF. In DNA, the CDR3 is TGCAGCGTTGAAGATCCGGTCCGGAGCTCCTACAATGAGCAGTTCTTC.

This clonotype was found many times. The chain uses TRBV7-9 and TRBJ1-1; D is possibly TRBD1 (6 bases). There are 15 residues in the CDR3. Trimming removed 4 bases from V and 1 base from J, with 13 bases in between. Looked up from germline, CDR1 is SEHNR and CDR2 is FQNEAQ (reference sequence). The CDR3 reads CASSWGDRPNTEAFF. The CDR3 DNA is TGTGCCAGCAGCTGGGGAGACAGGCCGAACACTGAAGCTTTCTTT.

This chain connects TRBV6-5 to TRBJ2-7, with a possible D match to TRBD2 (5 bases). The V and J ends lost 4 bases and 3 bases respectively, with 19 bases between them. The CDR3 is 16 residues long. Germline CDR1 and CDR2: MNHEY and SVGAGI. In DNA form, the CDR3 reads TGTGCCAGCAGTTCCAGCAGACCAGCGGACCGCTACGAGCAGTACTTC. This gives the protein CASSSSRPADRYEQYF.

The chain employs TRBV20-1 and TRBJ2-1; the D gene could be TRBD1 or TRBD2 (5 bases each). V dropped 1 base and J dropped 0 bases, with 10 bases sitting between them. The germline V gene encodes CDR1 DFQATT and CDR2 SNEGSKA (reference sequence). The CDR3 is 15 amino acids. DNA for the CDR3: TGCAGTGCTAGAGTCGGGGCCGGCTCCTACAATGAGCAGTTCTTC. Protein product: CSARVGAGSYNEQFF.

In regard to this clonotype: An end of the junction differs from the germline gene, which may be a read error. This chain joins TRBV20-1 and TRBJ2-3, with D perhaps TRBD2 (6 bases). This CDR3 is built from 15 residues. CDR1 DFQATT and CDR2 SNEGSKA come from the germline V gene (reference sequence). The CDR3 loop is CSAKRDSMPTNTQYF. The CDR3 DNA follows: TGCAGTGCTAAACGGGACTCTATGCCCACAAATACGCAGTATTTT.

Concerning this clonotype itself: One junction end does not reproduce the germline sequence, and a read error may be involved. The chain carries TRBV20-1 and TRBJ2-4; the match to TRBD1 covers 10 bases. The CDR3 loop spans 19 amino acids. Germline values: CDR1 DFQATT, CDR2 SNEGSKA (reference sequence). CDR3 sequence: CSARDSDRGIRKAKNILCF. The CDR3 DNA is TGCAGTGCTAGAGACTCGGACAGGGGGATTCGGAAAGCCAAAAACATTCTGTGCTTC.

With regard to this clonotype: One end of the junction fails to match germline, which may point to a read error. This chain connects TRBV11-2 to TRBJ2-1; D possibly corresponds to TRBD1 (6 bases). The end of the DNA fits TRBJ2-7 better, so the J call may be wrong. Per the germline V gene, CDR1 is SGHAT and CDR2 is FQNNGV. The CDR3 runs 13 residues. CDR3 bases: TGTGCCAGCAGCGTAGAGAGGGGGAACGAGCAGTACTTC. Protein: CASSVERGNEQYF.

This clonotype ranks as medium-sized. CDR3: CASSIEVEQFF. DNA for the CDR3: TGTGCCAGCAGCATAGAGGTTGAGCAGTTCTTC. V gene TRBV5-4 combines with J gene TRBJ2-1; no clear D. The CDR3 has 11 residues. Germline V gene data show CDR1 as SGHNT and CDR2 as YYREEE (reference sequence). Trimming left V 4 bases short and J 9 bases short, with 8 bases between.

On this clonotype itself: A read error may be the cause here, since a much bigger clone is one base away. The chain links TRBV7-9 to TRBJ1-2, with D possibly TRBD1 on 6 matching bases. The CDR3 spans 15 residues. Germline CDR1 reads SEHNR; CDR2 reads FQNEAQ (reference sequence). V was cut by 5 bases and J by 2 bases, with 15 bases left in between. This chain's CDR3 is CASSQTQGSNYGYTF. The CDR3 DNA sequence: TGTGCCAGCAGCCAAACACAGGGCAGCAACTATGGCTACACCTTC.

The V and J genes are TRBV12-3 or TRBV12-4 and TRBJ2-7; no firm D call. This CDR3 is built from 13 residues. The V and J ends lost 1 base and 5 bases respectively, with 9 bases between them. CDR3 amino acids: CASSLGLVNEQYF. The CDR3 nucleotides read TGTGCCAGCAGTTTAGGGCTGGTGAACGAGCAGTACTTC.

The sample holds one count of this clonotype. The chain is built from TRBV20-1 and TRBJ2-1; no clear D. From germline, CDR1 is DFQATT and CDR2 SNEGSKA (reference sequence). The CDR3 runs to 13 residues. The V end lost 0 bases, the J end lost 3 bases, and 6 bases lay between the germline ends. The CDR3 loop reads CSAREQLYNEQFF. The CDR3 region has the DNA TGCAGTGCTAGAGAACAGCTCTACAATGAGCAGTTCTTC.

The genes are TRBV20-1 and TRBJ2-7; TRBD2 might be the D (6 bases). The V gene lost 0 bases and the J gene lost 4 bases, with 13 bases spanning the gap. This CDR3 region has 14 residues. Germline V gives CDR1 DFQATT, CDR2 SNEGSKA (reference sequence). CDR3 DNA: TGCAGTGCTAGAGAAGGGACTGAGGGTTACGAGCAGTACTTC. Translation: CSAREGTEGYEQYF.